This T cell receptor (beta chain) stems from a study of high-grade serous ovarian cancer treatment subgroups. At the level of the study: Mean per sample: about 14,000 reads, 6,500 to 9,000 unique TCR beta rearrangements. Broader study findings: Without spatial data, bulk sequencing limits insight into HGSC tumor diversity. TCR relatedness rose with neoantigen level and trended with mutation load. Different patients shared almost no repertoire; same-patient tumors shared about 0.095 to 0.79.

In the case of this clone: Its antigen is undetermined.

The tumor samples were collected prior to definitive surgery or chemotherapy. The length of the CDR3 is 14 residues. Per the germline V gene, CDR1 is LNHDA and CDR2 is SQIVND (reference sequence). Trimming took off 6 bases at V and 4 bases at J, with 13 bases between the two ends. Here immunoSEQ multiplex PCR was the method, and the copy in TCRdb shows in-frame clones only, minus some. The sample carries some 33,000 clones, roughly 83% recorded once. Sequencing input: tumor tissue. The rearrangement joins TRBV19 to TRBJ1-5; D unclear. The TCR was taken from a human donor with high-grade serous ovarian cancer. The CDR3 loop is CASRLGLGNQPQHF. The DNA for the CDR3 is TGTGCCAGTAGGTTGGGGTTGGGGAATCAGCCCCAGCATTTT.